This T cell receptor beta chain was sequenced in a study of blood T cells in healthy people across ages. Next came a second PCR, run for roughly 6 to 11 cycles, which used a sample-barcoded 5' primer along with a J-beta primer mix. No fewer than 3 million CDR3-containing paired-end reads came from each sample. TCRdb reanalysed the 5' RACE reads using MiXCR and keeps one entry per CDR3 protein. The table lists approximately 580,000 distinct CDR3 sequences, less than 25% of them singletons. Study-wide results and caveats: Diversity of TCR beta per million T cells declined in a roughly linear way with age. Estimates drawn from one million T cells were deemed to understate diversity.

Trimming removed 7 bases from V and 10 bases from J, with 19 bases in between. Germline V gene sequence: CDR1 SQVTM, CDR2 ANQGSEA. The CDR3 is made up of 12 amino acids. This clonotype has more than one count but fewer than ten. Its antigen is unknown. This same sample was also part of a study on T cells of mothers and their children. From that study: The people who donated were a few healthy Caucasian mothers and their six children.

Source material: blood. This rearrangement joins TRBV29-1 to TRBJ1-1; no clear D gene. The clonotype comes from a boy aged 5-17 years in good health. The CDR3 protein is CSATTSLVVAFF. Written as DNA, the CDR3 is TGCAGCGCGACCACGAGTCTTGTTGTAGCTTTCTTT.